This TCR beta chain derives from a study of cytomegalovirus exposure and HLA in healthy donors. Amplification used 60 Vbeta primers and 13 Jbeta primers. Clones were sequenced by immunoSEQ multiplex PCR, and TCRdb holds only the in-frame ones, with some missing. The sample holds approximately 80,000 clones. The V gene's germline CDR1 is MGHRA and CDR2 YSYEKL. J lost 8 bases, V lost 2 bases, and 10 bases had no gene match. CDR3 length equals 16 residues. The sequence was collected from a woman aged 25 to 45 in good health and CMV-seronegative. The chain joins TRBV4-1 to TRBJ2-1; 9 nucleotides match TRBD2. The sequencing input was PBMCs. The CDR3 region is CASSQLGGTSTHEQFF. The CDR3 nucleotides are TGCGCCAGCAGCCAACTCGGGGGGACTAGCACGCATGAGCAGTTCTTC.